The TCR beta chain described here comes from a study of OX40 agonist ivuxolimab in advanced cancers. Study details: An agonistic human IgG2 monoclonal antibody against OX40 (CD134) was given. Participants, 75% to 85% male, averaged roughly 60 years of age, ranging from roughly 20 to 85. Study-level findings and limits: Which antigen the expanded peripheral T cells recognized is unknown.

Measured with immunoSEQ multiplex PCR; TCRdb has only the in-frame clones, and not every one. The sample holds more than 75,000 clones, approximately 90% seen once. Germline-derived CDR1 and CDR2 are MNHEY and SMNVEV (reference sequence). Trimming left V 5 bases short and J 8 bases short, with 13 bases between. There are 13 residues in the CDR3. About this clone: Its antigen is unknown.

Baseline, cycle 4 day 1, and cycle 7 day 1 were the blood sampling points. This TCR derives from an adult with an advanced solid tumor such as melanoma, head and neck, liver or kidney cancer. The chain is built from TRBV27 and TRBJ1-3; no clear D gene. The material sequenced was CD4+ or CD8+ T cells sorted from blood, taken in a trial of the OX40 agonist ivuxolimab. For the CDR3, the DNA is TGTGCCAGCAGTCCCTACCCCCGGGACACCATATATTTT. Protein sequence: CASSPYPRDTIYF.